This T cell receptor (beta chain) was recovered during a study of post-analysis software for immune sequencing data. Turning to the study itself: Relapsing-remitting, secondary progressive and progressive-relapsing multiple sclerosis courses were included. Study-level findings and limits: There was significantly lower normalized Chao1 diversity in multiple sclerosis patients than in controls. F measure grouped same-batch samples tightly together. Five or six TRBV segments, TRBV5-6, TRBV5-1 and TRBV20-1 among them, were found more frequent in patients than controls.

Carried by the TCR beta cDNA libraries were unique molecular identifiers. cDNA molecules numbering some 500,000 came from roughly 1 to 10 million T cells. TCRdb reprocessed the PCR reads with MiXCR, giving one entry per CDR3 protein. The table includes some 690,000 distinct CDR3 sequences, roughly three fifths detected once. V shed 4 bases and J 6 bases; nucleotides not matched to a gene: 9. The germline gives CDR1 SGHRS, CDR2 YFSETQ. The CDR3 runs to 14 residues. This clonotype was detected only a few times. Its antigen is currently unknown. Sequencing used blood. The V call is TRBV5-1, the J call TRBJ2-7; 8 bases match TRBD1. The receptor was derived from a girl aged 2 to 10 with multiple sclerosis. The DNA for the CDR3 is TGCGCCAGCAGCCTACGACAGGGGAGGTCCGAGCAGTACTTC. Protein: CASSLRQGRSEQYF.